Sequencing of this T cell receptor (beta chain) was carried out in a study of low-dose radiotherapy and immunotherapy resistance in tumors. As for the study in general: Aspirin 300 mg, taken orally and daily, was given to patients for four cycles from cycle 1 day 1.

The CDR3 is made up of 14 amino acids. V was clipped by 2 bases and J by 4 bases, with 12 bases between them. CDR1 is SGHRS, CDR2 YFSETQ, per germline. Those who qualified had advanced solid tumors (lacking tumor-infiltrating lymphocytes). TRAV- and TRBV-specific primers primed first-strand cDNA, covering alpha and beta chains. Both a constant-region primer and a V-primer adapter served to amplify TCRs across roughly 20 PCR cycles. From the reads, TCRdb called clonotypes with MiXCR, one entry per CDR3 protein. The repertoire has 13,000 or so distinct CDR3 sequences, roughly 75% of them found once; the top ten carry over 4.5%.

The chain uses TRBV5-1 and TRBJ1-2, with D possibly matching TRBD1 (6 bases). The TCR originated in a human donor with advanced metastatic prostate, ovarian, gallbladder or colorectal cancer (not recorded which). This table probably holds off-target reads from a library built for another chain. The CDR3 DNA reads as TGCGCCAGCAGCTTCAGGGGTTGGGGCTATGGCTACACCTTC. Protein: CASSFRGWGYGYTF.